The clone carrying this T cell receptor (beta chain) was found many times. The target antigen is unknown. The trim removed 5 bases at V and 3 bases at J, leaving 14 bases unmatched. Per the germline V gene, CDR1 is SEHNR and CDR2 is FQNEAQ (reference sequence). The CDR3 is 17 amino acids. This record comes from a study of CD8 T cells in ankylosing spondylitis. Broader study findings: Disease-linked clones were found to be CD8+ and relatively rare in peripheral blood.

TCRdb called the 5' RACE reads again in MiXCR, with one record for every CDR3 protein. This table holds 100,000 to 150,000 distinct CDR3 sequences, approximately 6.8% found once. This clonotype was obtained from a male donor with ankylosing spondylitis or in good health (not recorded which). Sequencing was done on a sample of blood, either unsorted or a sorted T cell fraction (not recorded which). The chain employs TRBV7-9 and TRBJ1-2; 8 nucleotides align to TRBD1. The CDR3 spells CASSQTEVYRGYYGYTF. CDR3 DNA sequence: TGTGCCAGCAGCCAAACTGAGGTTTACAGGGGGTACTATGGCTACACCTTC.